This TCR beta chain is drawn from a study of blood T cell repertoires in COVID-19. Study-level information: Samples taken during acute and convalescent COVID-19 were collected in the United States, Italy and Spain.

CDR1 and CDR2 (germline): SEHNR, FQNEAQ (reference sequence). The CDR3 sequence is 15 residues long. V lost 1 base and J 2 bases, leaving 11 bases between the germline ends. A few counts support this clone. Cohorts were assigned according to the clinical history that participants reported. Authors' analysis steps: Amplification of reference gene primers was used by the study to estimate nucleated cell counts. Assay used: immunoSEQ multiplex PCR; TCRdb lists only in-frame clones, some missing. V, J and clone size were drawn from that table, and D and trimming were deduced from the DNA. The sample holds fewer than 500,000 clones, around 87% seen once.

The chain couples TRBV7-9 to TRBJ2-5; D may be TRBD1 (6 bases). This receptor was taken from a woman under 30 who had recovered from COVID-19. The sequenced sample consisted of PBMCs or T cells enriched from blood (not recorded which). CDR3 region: CASSLEGGQQETQYF. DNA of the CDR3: TGTGCCAGCAGCTTAGAAGGGGGACAACAAGAGACCCAGTACTTC.